This passage covers 30 T cell receptor beta chains from one sample sequenced in a study of T-cell reconstitution after alpha-beta-depleted transplantation in children. Preparation of the TCRbeta library used unique molecular identifiers. TCRdb analysed the PCR reads with MiXCR anew, one entry per CDR3 protein. The sample has 250,000 or so distinct CDR3 sequences; roughly a quarter are singletons. The material sequenced was PBMCs, mostly from graft donor cells, taken 360 days after TCRalphabeta/CD19-depleted stem cell transplant. The receptors here all came from a female patient between 2 and 15 years old who had a stem cell transplant for congenital amegakaryocytic thrombocytopenia, so the T cells may come from the graft donor.

The sample holds a few counts of this clonotype. The rearrangement links TRBV4-1 to TRBJ1-2, with 11 bases identical to TRBD1. CDR3 length: 17 residues. V shed 3 bases and J 5 bases; nucleotides not matched to a gene: 11. CDR1 MGHRA and CDR2 YSYEKL come from the germline V gene. CDR3: CASSHVPGTGGLYGYTF. CDR3 DNA: TGCGCCAGCAGCCACGTCCCCGGGACAGGGGGTCTTTATGGCTACACCTTC.

This clonotype was observed a handful of times. CDR3 region: CASSLSQGSGELFF. CDR3 DNA: TGTGCCAGCAGTTTATCCCAGGGTTCCGGGGAGCTGTTTTTT. This chain joins TRBV12-3 or TRBV12-4 and TRBJ2-2, with D possibly matching TRBD1 (5 bases). V lost 2 bases to trimming and J lost 6 bases, with 10 bases between them. CDR3 length: 14 residues.

This clonotype has just a few counts. The CDR3 protein is CASSLGLPTDTQYF. CDR3 nucleotide sequence: TGTGCCAGCAGCCTGGGACTTCCCACAGATACGCAGTATTTT. This chain connects TRBV12-3 or TRBV12-4 to TRBJ2-3, with D perhaps matching TRBD2 (6 bases). The CDR3 contains 14 residues. V was cut by 6 bases and J by 2 bases, with 12 bases left in between.

The V gene is TRBV12-3 or TRBV12-4, the J gene TRBJ1-4; D may be TRBD1 (5 bases). The CDR3 has 16 residues. Trimming left V 5 bases short and J 8 bases short, with 21 bases between. The CDR3 is CASSNQLAGGTEKLFF. DNA of the CDR3: TGTGCCAGCAGTAATCAATTGGCCGGCGGGACCGAAAAACTGTTTTTT.

The chain combines TRBV7-2 with TRBJ1-2; the match to TRBD1 covers 7 bases. V lost 8 bases and J lost 10; bases outside the gene matches: 10. This CDR3 region has 12 residues. CDR1 and CDR2 from the germline V gene are SGHTA and FQGNSA. As DNA, the CDR3 is TGTGCCAGCCTCCCGGGCAGGGGGGCCTACACCTTC. Encoded protein: CASLPGRGAYTF.

This chain connects TRBV5-1 to TRBJ2-6; TRBD2 might be the D (8 bases). Trimming took off 0 bases at V and 3 bases at J, with 22 bases between the two ends. CDR3 length equals 20 residues. Germline CDR1 reads SGHRS; CDR2 reads YFSETQ. CDR3 nucleotides: TGCGCCAGCAGCTTGGCGACAGGGACTAGTTTGGGTTTTGGGGCCAACGTCCTGACTTTC. It is translated as CASSLATGTSLGFGANVLTF.

In its sample, this clonotype was seen many times. This rearrangement joins TRBV12-3 or TRBV12-4 to TRBJ1-6, with D unresolved. This CDR3 region has 12 residues. V was clipped by 8 bases and J by 15 bases, with 17 bases between them. The CDR3 is CASGDAAAYLHF. The DNA for the CDR3 is TGTGCCAGCGGCGATGCGGCAGCGTACCTCCACTTT.

This clonotype has more than one count but fewer than ten. The rearrangement links TRBV12-3 or TRBV12-4 to TRBJ2-7, with 7 bases lining up with TRBD2. This CDR3 is 14 amino acids long. Losses at the gene ends were 2 bases for V and 3 bases for J; bases not matched to a gene: 4. The CDR3 DNA is TGTGCCAGCAGTTTACTTGGGGGGGGCTACGAGCAGTACTTC. It encodes CASSLLGGGYEQYF.

This clonotype occurred many times. Here the CDR3 DNA reads TGTGCCACCAAGGGGGGCGATCCGTCCTCTGGAAACACCATATATTTT. It is translated as CATKGGDPSSGNTIYF. This chain connects TRBV6-5 to TRBJ1-3; tentative D call: TRBD1 (6 bases). Looked up from germline, CDR1 is MNHEY and CDR2 is SVGAGI. The V end was cut by 10 bases, the J end by 0 bases, with 19 bases between. This CDR3 is 16 amino acids long.

This clonotype was recorded many times. The chain links TRBV5-1 to TRBJ2-2; D remains unclear. V gave up 4 bases and J gave up 6 bases, with 16 bases separating them. The CDR3 length is 15 residues. The germline CDR1 and CDR2 sequences are SGHRS and YFSETQ. CDR3 in DNA: TGCGCCAGCAGCCGCCGTGTGGGGTACCCCGGGGAGCTGTTTTTT. Its translation is CASSRRVGYPGELFF. Full variable domain (remainder filled in from reference TRBV5-1 and TRBJ2-2): KAGVTQTPRYLIKTRGQQVTLSCSPISGHRSVSWYQQTPGQGLQFLFEYFSETQRNKGNFPGRFSGRQFSNSRSEMNVSTLELGDSALYLCASSRRVGYPGELFFGEGSRLTVL.

This clonotype was counted between two and nine times. The V and J genes are TRBV6-5 and TRBJ1-5, with a weak D call TRBD1 (5 bases). The length of the CDR3 is 18 residues. V was cut by 4 bases and J by 5 bases, with 24 bases left in between. Germline CDR1 MNHEY, CDR2 SVGAGI. The CDR3 loop is CASSSGVDRGPSHQPQHF. The CDR3 DNA sequence: TGTGCCAGCAGTTCTGGGGTCGACAGAGGACCATCCCATCAGCCCCAGCATTTT.

This clonotype has only a few counts. The rearrangement joins TRBV28 to TRBJ2-5; 9 bases line up with TRBD1. V lost 7 bases and J lost 5; bases outside the gene matches: 5. This CDR3 has 13 residues. In germline, CDR1 is MDHEN, CDR2 SYDVKM. The CDR3 DNA sequence: TGTGCCAGCATCACAGGGGGCGCGGAGACCCAGTACTTC. Protein: CASITGGAETQYF.

This clonotype was seen a single time. The rearrangement links TRBV27 to TRBJ1-1; 7 bases are shared with TRBD1. The CDR3 has 15 amino acids. The V gene's germline CDR1 is MNHEY and CDR2 SMNVEV (reference sequence). V gave up 5 bases and J gave up 0 bases; unmatched junction bases: 6. The CDR3 spells CASSTTGSMNTEAFF. In DNA, the CDR3 is TGTGCCAGCAGTACGACAGGGTCCATGAACACTGAAGCTTTCTTT.

The J gene is TRBJ1-1, the V gene TRBV24-1; tentatively, D is TRBD1 (6 bases). CDR3 length equals 15 residues. Germline values: CDR1 KGHDR, CDR2 SFDVKD. V gave up 4 bases and J gave up 1 base, with 12 bases separating them. The CDR3 sequence is CATSEGGRQNTEAFF. DNA for the CDR3: TGTGCCACCAGTGAAGGGGGACGGCAGAACACTGAAGCTTTCTTT.

This sequence joins TRBV5-1 and TRBJ2-7, with TRBD2 as a possible D gene (5 bases). There are 13 residues in the CDR3. V lost 4 bases, J lost 7 bases, and 15 bases lay in between. In germline, CDR1 is SGHRS, CDR2 YFSETQ. The CDR3 coding sequence is TGCGCCAGCAGCCCACCAGCGGCGACAGAGCAGTACTTC. Protein: CASSPPAATEQYF.

This clonotype was observed a handful of times. The gene calls are TRBV2 and TRBJ1-1; tentatively, D is TRBD1 (6 bases). In germline, CDR1 is SNHLY, CDR2 FYNNEI. V was clipped by 4 bases and J by 1 base, with 13 bases between them. The CDR3 loop spans 15 amino acids. DNA for the CDR3: TGTGCCAGCAGTGGAACGGGGGGCCCGAACACTGAAGCTTTCTTT. It codes for CASSGTGGPNTEAFF.

Only a few counts were recorded for this clonotype. The chain has TRBV28 and TRBJ1-5; D gene uncertain. V gave up 8 bases and J gave up 4 bases, with 9 bases separating them. The length of the CDR3 is 12 residues. The germline V gene has CDR1 MDHEN and CDR2 SYDVKM. CDR3: CASAGGNQPQHF. The CDR3 nucleotides are TGTGCCAGCGCGGGTGGGAATCAGCCCCAGCATTTT.

V gene TRBV5-1 combines with J gene TRBJ2-2, with TRBD2 matching 13 bases. CDR3 length: 16 amino acids. Germline V lookup: CDR1 SGHRS, CDR2 YFSETQ. J gave up 9 bases and V 3 bases, and 8 bases lay outside the gene matches. CDR3 in amino acids: CASSSRLAGGRRELFF. The CDR3 DNA reads as TGCGCCAGCAGCTCGAGACTAGCGGGAGGCCGCCGGGAGCTGTTTTTT.

This chain links TRBV4-3 with TRBJ2-7; 11 bases align to TRBD2. The CDR3 sequence is 17 residues long. J was trimmed by 3 bases and V by 1 base; bases with no gene match: 8. CDR1 is LGHNA and CDR2 is YSLEER in the germline V gene. The CDR3 protein is CASSQGRNLAGGYEQYF. DNA for the CDR3: TGCGCCAGCAGCCAAGGTCGGAATCTAGCGGGGGGCTACGAGCAGTACTTC.

This chain joins TRBV6-2 or TRBV6-3 and TRBJ1-5; D perhaps matches TRBD1 (5 bases). Germline loops: CDR1 MNHEY, CDR2 SVGEGT. CDR3 size: 16 residues. Trimming cost V 1 base and J 4 bases, with 14 bases left between them. The chain's CDR3 is CASSYFRTRKNQPQHF. Written as DNA, the CDR3 is TGTGCCAGCAGTTACTTCCGGACACGAAAAAATCAGCCCCAGCATTTT.

This clonotype was detected ten times or more. This chain uses TRBV20-1 with TRBJ1-1; D ambiguous. Trimming pared 2 bases from V and 7 bases from J, leaving 8 bases between. Per germline, CDR1 DFQATT and CDR2 SNEGSKA (reference sequence). The CDR3 consists of 11 residues. The CDR3 DNA reads as TGCAGTGCTAGACCCCTCATTGAAGCTTTCTTT. Its translation: CSARPLIEAFF.

The table lists this clonotype with many counts. The chain is built from TRBV18 and TRBJ2-7; 8 bases match TRBD1. The germline V gene encodes CDR1 KGHSH and CDR2 LQKENI. The trim removed 0 bases at V and 8 bases at J, leaving 6 bases unmatched. CDR3 length: 14 residues. The CDR3 nucleotides are TGTGCCAGCTCACCACCTACGGACAGGGAGAAGCAGTACTTC. It yields the protein CASSPPTDREKQYF.

This chain links TRBV28 with TRBJ2-7, with D possibly being TRBD1 or TRBD2 (5 bases each). There are 15 residues in the CDR3. The germline V and J ends were trimmed by 5 bases and 3 bases, with 17 bases remaining between them. Germline V gene sequence: CDR1 MDHEN, CDR2 SYDVKM. In DNA, the CDR3 is TGTGCCAGCAGTCAACCGAGAGGGACCCGCTACGAGCAGTACTTC. Its translation is CASSQPRGTRYEQYF. Based on the CDR3 plus reference TRBV28 and TRBJ2-7, the full variable domain is DVKVTQSSRYLVKRTGEKVFLECVQDMDHENMFWYRQDPGLGLRLIYFSYDVKMKEKGDIPEGYSVSREKKERFSLILESASTNQTSMYLCASSQPRGTRYEQYFGPGTRLTVT.

J is TRBJ1-2 and V is TRBV28, with a possible D match to TRBD1 (5 bases). Trimming left V 1 base short and J 6 bases short, with 6 bases between. The CDR3 totals 12 residues. CDR1 and CDR2 (germline): MDHEN, SYDVKM. As DNA, the CDR3 is TGTGCCAGCAGTTTATTGGGGCATGGCTACACCTTC. Protein product: CASSLLGHGYTF.

In its sample, this clonotype was seen a few times. J is TRBJ2-7 and V is TRBV15; possibly TRBD2 for D (5 bases). Germline values: CDR1 LNHNV, CDR2 YYDKDF (reference sequence). This CDR3 contains 13 residues. Trimming took 0 bases from V and 3 from J, leaving 6 bases between them. The CDR3 bases are TGTGCCACCAGCAGAGATCGGGGCTACGAGCAGTACTTC. It translates to CATSRDRGYEQYF.

This clonotype appeared many times. The rearrangement joins TRBV18 to TRBJ2-3; unclear D gene. V gave up 3 bases and J gave up 4 bases, with 11 bases separating them. Per germline, CDR1 KGHSH and CDR2 LQKENI. This CDR3 contains 14 residues. The CDR3 bases are TGTGCCAGCTCACCTTCAGCTAGTCCAGATACGCAGTATTTT. Protein: CASSPSASPDTQYF.

This clonotype was found a few times. The chain combines TRBV5-1 with TRBJ1-3, with 8 bases that match TRBD1. There are 15 residues in the CDR3. The germline CDR1 and CDR2 sequences are SGHRS and YFSETQ. The V and J ends lost 0 bases and 8 bases, in that order; junction bases with no gene match: 7. CDR3: CASSLDWTGYYTIYF. The CDR3, as DNA: TGCGCCAGCAGCTTGGATTGGACAGGGTATTACACCATATATTTT.

This sequence joins TRBV11-2 and TRBJ2-3; D ambiguous. The CDR3 has 13 amino acids. Per the germline V gene, CDR1 is SGHAT and CDR2 is FQNNGV. Trimming removed 2 bases at V and 8 bases at J, with 11 bases between. CDR3 DNA: TGTGCCAGCAGCTTATCCGGCGCGTCTACGCAGTATTTT. The encoded protein is CASSLSGASTQYF.

This clonotype was counted at least ten times. The chain couples TRBV29-1 to TRBJ2-7; D not resolved. Germline CDR1 SQVTM, CDR2 ANQGSEA. V was trimmed by 6 bases and J by 3 bases, leaving 12 bases between them. The CDR3 runs 12 residues. CDR3 region: CSVIRTVYEQYF. The CDR3 nucleotides are TGCAGCGTAATAAGGACGGTCTACGAGCAGTACTTC.

The rearrangement joins TRBV3-1 to TRBJ2-7; 9 bases match TRBD1. V lost 7 bases, J lost 4 bases, and 5 bases stayed unmatched. The CDR3 has 13 amino acids. CDR1 and CDR2 from the germline V gene are LGHDT and YNNKEL (reference sequence). CDR3 protein: CASTTGGRYEQYF. CDR3 coding DNA: TGTGCCAGCACGACAGGGGGGAGGTACGAGCAGTACTTC.